This TCR beta chain was found in a study of blood T cell repertoires in COVID-19. Germline values: CDR1 KGHSH, CDR2 LQKENI. V was cut by 3 bases and J by 6 bases, with 20 bases left in between. The CDR3 is 16 amino acids. As handled by the study authors: It was from reference gene primer amplification that nucleated cell counts were estimated. Data came from immunoSEQ multiplex PCR; TCRdb stores just in-frame clones and leaves some out. V and J calls and clone size are given by that table; D and trimming were obtained from the DNA. This table has about 55,000 clones, approximately 92% appearing once. This clone was detected only once.

Material: peripheral blood. This TCR was recovered from a man at least 80 years old with acute or convalescent COVID-19. This sequence joins TRBV18 and TRBJ1-1; D perhaps matches TRBD1 (6 bases). CDR3 sequence (DNA): TGTGCCAGCTCACCCTATACCGGACAGTGGGACGCTGAAGCTTTCTTT. Protein: CASSPYTGQWDAEAFF.